The clone carrying this T cell receptor beta chain was counted only a few times. What it binds is unknown. From the 5' RACE reads, TCRdb called clonotypes with MiXCR, one entry per CDR3 protein. The table has some 300,000 distinct CDR3 sequences, 7.5% to 9% seen once; the top ten hold about 3%. The sample originates from a study of T cells after yellow fever vaccination. Study observations and caveats: Post-booster samples contained most primary-vaccination clones (approximately 95% CD4, around 88% CD8). Abundant clonotypes (contaminants from the bulk population) could be present in FACS-sorted repertoires.

The germline V gene has CDR1 SGHNT and CDR2 YYREEE (reference sequence). CDR3 length: 15 residues. V lost 1 base, J lost 4 bases, and 4 bases stayed unmatched. This material consisted of CD4+ T cells sorted from PBMCs, taken 5 days after the yellow fever booster vaccination. This clonotype was sampled from a young man who received the YFV17D yellow fever vaccine. The rearrangement joins TRBV5-4 to TRBJ2-1; 8 bases map to TRBD1. CDR3 sequence: CASSLSTGGYNEQFF. CDR3 DNA sequence: TGTGCCAGCAGCTTGTCAACAGGGGGATACAATGAGCAGTTCTTC.